Each of the 16 T cell receptor beta chains below was sequenced from the same sample in a study of blood T cell repertoires in COVID-19 (dated by TCRdb to 2020 to 2021). Library prep was done by the immunoSEQ multiplex PCR assay. In TCRdb, the immuneACCESS table is reduced to in-frame sequences with V and J assigned. These tables do not hold every clone; where another copy was compared, an unresolved V gene accounts for under half, and the others remain unexplained. The sample records about 190,000 clones, 84% of which are singletons. The top ten hold about 3.2% of the sample. Sequencing was done on a sample of PBMCs or T cells enriched from blood (not recorded which). The receptors originated from a woman in her 30s who had been exposed to COVID-19.

The chain couples TRBV24-1 to TRBJ2-5; weak D call: TRBD2 (7 bases). The V gene lost 5 bases and the J gene lost 4 bases, with 10 bases spanning the gap. This CDR3 comprises 13 residues. Germline V gene data show CDR1 as KGHDR and CDR2 as SFDVKD. The CDR3: CATSGGGGETQYF. The CDR3, as DNA: TGTGCCACCAGTGGGGGGGGCGGAGAGACCCAGTACTTC.

This chain joins TRBV4-3 and TRBJ1-4, with no clear D. The CDR3 has 16 amino acids. V was shortened by 1 base and J by 8 bases, with 17 bases between the two germline ends. Germline V lookup: CDR1 LGHNA, CDR2 YSLEER. The CDR3 DNA reads TGCGCCAGCAGCCAAGCCCCCGGCCACCGGGGAGAAAAACTGTTTTTT. This encodes CASSQAPGHRGEKLFF.

The chain couples TRBV11-2 to TRBJ1-2; tentative D call: TRBD1 (5 bases). The CDR3 length is 15 residues. In germline, CDR1 is SGHAT, CDR2 FQNNGV. The V and J ends lost 3 bases and 3 bases respectively, with 14 bases between them. The CDR3 sequence: CASSFDRTPYYGYTF. The CDR3 nucleotides read TGTGCCAGCAGCTTCGACAGAACCCCCTACTATGGCTACACCTTC.

The chain recombines TRBV5-1 with TRBJ2-3; TRBD1 agrees at 12 bases. Germline V gene lookup returns CDR1 SGHRS and CDR2 YFSETQ. The CDR3 runs 15 residues. V trimming: 6 bases; J trimming: 5 bases; junction bases outside the gene matches: 7. In nucleotides, the CDR3 is TGCGCCAGCACCTGGGGACAGGGGGCGGGAGATACGCAGTATTTT. Its protein is CASTWGQGAGDTQYF.

This clone was found once. The rearrangement uses TRBV29-1 and TRBJ2-1; 9 bases line up with TRBD1. This CDR3 region has 13 residues. V lost 1 base and J lost 14; bases outside the gene matches: 9. Germline V gene data show CDR1 as SQVTM and CDR2 as ANQGSEA. The CDR3 DNA follows: TGCAGCGTTGAAGGAGTCCGGACAGGGGATAAGTTCTTC. Its protein product is CSVEGVRTGDKFF.

The rearrangement uses TRBV6-2 or TRBV6-3 and TRBJ2-7; D perhaps matches TRBD2 (5 bases). Germline V gives CDR1 MNHEY, CDR2 SVGEGT. V was trimmed by 2 bases and J by 7 bases, leaving 12 bases between them. The CDR3 length is 13 residues. CDR3 sequence reads: CASSYGHTGEQYF. As DNA, the CDR3 is TGTGCCAGCAGTTACGGCCATACGGGGGAGCAGTACTTC.

The chain carries TRBV7-2 and TRBJ2-7; TRBD1 agrees at 7 bases. CDR3 length: 13 amino acids. The germline gives CDR1 SGHTA, CDR2 FQGNSA. Trimming removed 4 bases from V and 3 bases from J; junction bases left unmatched: 3. Written as DNA, the CDR3 is TGTGCCAGCAGCTACAGGGGTGACTACGAGCAGTACTTC. Translating it yields CASSYRGDYEQYF.

The chain has TRBV2 and TRBJ2-2; TRBD2 aligns across 12 bases. V dropped 9 bases and J dropped 3; count of bases not matched to a gene: 14. The CDR3 is made up of 18 amino acids. Germline-derived CDR1 and CDR2 are SNHLY and FYNNEI. In DNA form, the CDR3 reads TGTGCCAGTAGGGGCTCCTTACTAGCGGGGGGAGACACCGGGGAGCTGTTTTTT. Its protein is CASRGSLLAGGDTGELFF.

The gene calls are TRBV3-1 (or the pseudogene TRBV3-2) and TRBJ1-6, with 7 bases matching TRBD1. V trimming: 6 bases; J trimming: 7 bases; junction bases outside the gene matches: 9. CDR3 length equals 15 residues. The V gene's germline CDR1 is LGHDT and CDR2 YNNKEL (reference sequence). The CDR3 reads CASRLRQGMNSPLHF. The CDR3 DNA follows: TGTGCCAGCAGGCTAAGACAGGGAATGAATTCACCCCTCCACTTT.

This rearrangement joins TRBV5-5 to TRBJ1-1; TRBD1 matches at 8 bases. J gave up 2 bases and V 6 bases, and 6 bases lay outside the gene matches. Germline values: CDR1 SGHKS, CDR2 YYEKEE (reference sequence). The CDR3 totals 14 residues. The CDR3 DNA reads as TGTGCCAGCATCGACGACAGGGGAAACACTGAAGCTTTCTTT. Amino acids: CASIDDRGNTEAFF.

The V and J genes are TRBV5-4 and TRBJ1-6, with TRBD1 matching 7 bases. V lost 4 bases to trimming and J lost 14 bases; unmatched junction nucleotides: 12. The CDR3 sequence is 14 residues long. The germline CDR1 and CDR2 sequences are SGHNT and YYREEE (reference sequence). The CDR3 region has the DNA TGTGCCAGCAGCGCGGGAGGGACAGAGTGGGCCCTCCACTTT. Translating gives CASSAGGTEWALHF.

The chain recombines TRBV5-1 with TRBJ1-4; 7 bases agree with TRBD1. The J segment lost 3 bases and the V segment lost 4 bases, leaving 9 bases of the junction unmatched. This CDR3 spans 16 amino acids. The V gene's germline CDR1 is SGHRS and CDR2 YFSETQ. The CDR3 sequence is CASSLIDRDANEKLFF. The CDR3 DNA follows: TGCGCCAGCAGCCTTATAGACAGGGATGCTAATGAAAAACTGTTTTTT.

The chain combines TRBV5-1 with TRBJ1-4; D unclear. Between the trimmed V and J ends, which lost 0 bases and 10 bases, there was a span of 16 bases. The V gene's germline CDR1 is SGHRS and CDR2 YFSETQ. The CDR3 has 15 amino acids. CDR3 sequence: CASSLGDTTGGKLFF. CDR3 nucleotides: TGCGCCAGCAGCTTGGGAGACACTACCGGAGGAAAACTGTTTTTT. The entire variable domain, with the rest obtained from reference TRBV5-1 and TRBJ1-4, is as follows: KAGVTQTPRYLIKTRGQQVTLSCSPISGHRSVSWYQQTPGQGLQFLFEYFSETQRNKGNFPGRFSGRQFSNSRSEMNVSTLELGDSALYLCASSLGDTTGGKLFFGSGTQLSVL.

The chain combines TRBV7-8 with TRBJ1-1; 7 nucleotides line up with TRBD1. The junction had 5 bases not matched to a gene; V was cut back by 3 bases and J by 1 base. CDR1 and CDR2 from the germline V gene are SGHVS and FQNEAQ. This CDR3 region has 15 residues. CDR3 protein: CASSLGGQANTEAFF. The DNA of the CDR3 is TGTGCCAGCAGCTTGGGCGGACAGGCGAACACTGAAGCTTTCTTT. Full variable domain (missing parts from reference TRBV7-8 and TRBJ1-1): GAGVSQSPRYKVAKRGQDVALRCDPISGHVSLFWYQQALGQGPEFLTYFQNEAQLDKSGLPSDRFFAERPEGSVSTLKIQRTQQEDSAVYLCASSLGGQANTEAFFGQGTRLTVV.

V and J are TRBV28 and TRBJ1-6; D is possibly TRBD1 (5 bases). Trimming shortened V by 7 bases and J by 0 bases, and 19 bases separated the two germline ends. Germline V gene lookup returns CDR1 MDHEN and CDR2 SYDVKM. The CDR3 spans 18 residues. The CDR3 region has the DNA TGTGCCAGCAAAGGGGTTCAAGGCGCTAGCTCCTATAATTCACCCCTCCACTTT. Amino acids: CASKGVQGASSYNSPLHF.

The chain carries TRBV6-5 and TRBJ1-2, with no clear D. CDR1 MNHEY and CDR2 SVGAGI come from the germline V gene. This CDR3 contains 14 residues. V was shortened by 7 bases and J by 4 bases, with 16 bases between the two germline ends. CDR3 DNA: TGTGCCAGCACAACGATGACGGGTGTCTATGGCTACACCTTC. Translated, it gives CASTTMTGVYGYTF.